Described below is a single T cell receptor (beta chain) sequence and its context. This clonotype appeared many times. Its antigen has not been determined. Per-nucleotide qualities are absent, and no much larger clonotype sits a single base away. The library came from multiplex PCR. TCRdb shows the sequencer as Illumina HiSeq 4000. To build TCR beta libraries, CDR3 regions were amplified by Arm-PCR using iRepertoire HTBI primers. Before sequencing, the PCR products underwent gel purification. Regarding the original processing steps: Gene usage analysis of CDR3 amino acid clonotypes relied on the 55 to 80 TRBV and about 15 TRBJ segments identified across samples. Filtered high-quality paired reads were merged into contigs using COPE and FqMerger. Contigs were aligned with BLAST to IMGT TRBV, TRBD and TRBJ reference genes, and CDR3 was defined per IMGT. Any clonotype with a frequency above 0.1% was classified as a highly expanded clone. Shannon entropy served as the measure of repertoire diversity, while the Gini coefficient captured V-J evenness. A clonotype was considered public if more than one individual shared it. The public sequencing data were trimmed at Q25 with fastp and processed into clonotypes with MiXCR by TCRdb, which kept only in-frame beta chains. Rows with a matching CDR3 protein are joined into one entry that keeps the most common DNA and genes. The V and J calls and clone size are TCRdb's, not the authors'. This sample comprises about 540,000 distinct CDR3 sequences, approximately 13% of them detected only once. Of the sample, under 10% falls within the top ten clones.

V ends up 5 bases short and J 6 bases short, with an unmatched junction base count of 10. The CDR3 sequence holds 16 residues, the cysteine and phenylalanine included. Solely the CDR3 DNA is kept, with 48 bases framed from the first base. The meaning of the sample's time point label: newly diagnosed GD, antithyroid drugs for less than 3 months. RNA was extracted from PBMCs in TRIzol for both TCR sequencing and RNA sequencing. The diagnosis of Graves' disease followed American Thyroid Association guidelines. Patients for the study were recruited at an endocrinology department in Xi'an, China. From each patient, around 9 milliliters of peripheral blood was collected into an EDTA anticoagulant tube. Ficoll Paque Plus density gradient separation was used to isolate PBMCs, and no further T cell sorting was done. An Agilent 2100 Bioanalyzer and agarose gel were used to check RNA quality, while a NanoDrop 2000 measured RNA concentration.

The data belong to a study of regulatory T cells in long-lasting Graves disease (dated by TCRdb to the early 2020s). About the full investigation: Patients with newly diagnosed Graves' disease had been on antithyroid drugs for under 3 months. This study used TCR sequencing and RNA sequencing of peripheral blood to compare persistent Graves' disease patients against newly diagnosed Graves' disease patients. The study took place in China and was registered as a clinical trial. A total of some 33 samples were covered by TCR sequencing, comprising approximately 13 persistent and roughly 20 newly diagnosed Graves' disease patients. Beyond this particular receptor, the publication reports: Persistent Graves' disease patients showed lower TCR Shannon entropy and fewer highly expanded clones than newly diagnosed patients, suggesting clonal expansion. The small sample size was acknowledged by the authors as a limitation that may reduce accuracy. Patients with persistent disease shared more public clonotypes (approximately 2,500) than newly diagnosed patients did (966). Sequencing and analysis were restricted to the TCR beta chain. Because the primary lesion, thyroid tissue, could not be accessed, the study looked at peripheral blood alone. Preferential use of TRBV28, TRBJ1-2 and TRBJ2-5 was observed in persistent disease, whereas TRBV20-1 and TRBJ2-1 were favored in newly diagnosed disease.

The sample was also linked to a second study, of T cells in Graves' hyperthyroidism and ophthalmopathy. As noted in the second study: A patient counted as having stable Graves' hyperthyroidism if no progression to ophthalmopathy occurred over 18 months of follow-up. Hyperthyroidism patients were newly diagnosed, had a disease duration of under 2 months, and were aged 18 to 65 years. Exclusion was applied to patients with uncontrolled infections, other autoimmune diseases, pregnancy or lactation. Diagnoses relied on clinical symptoms, serum thyroxine and TRAb, thyroid ultrasound and orbital computed tomography. The first round of RT-PCR for the TCR CDR3 was performed with the HTBI primer set and the Qiagen OneStep RT-PCR kit. Most expanded thyroid clonotypes (frequency above 0.001) were also found in blood, which suggests that blood repertoires may mirror thyroid immune responses. Ophthalmopathy was separated from stable hyperthyroidism by a 13 V-J signature model, with 85% to 90% sensitivity and 81% to 82% specificity obtained in cross-validation and 80%/75% obtained in testing. In validation, the model predicted progression to ophthalmopathy a median of about 5.9 months before onset, with over 55% sensitivity and about 75% specificity. To identify distinguishing TCR V-J signatures, a discovery cohort of 100 patients was used, comprising roughly 45 with Graves' ophthalmopathy and around 57 with stable Graves' hyperthyroidism. Whether ophthalmopathy could be predicted prospectively was tested in an independent validation cohort made up of about 18 hyperthyroidism patients plus 17 patients who later progressed to ophthalmopathy. The roughly 94 discovery patients were randomly divided into training and test sets at a 7:3 ratio. Thyroid tissue and blood T-cell repertoires from about six Graves' hyperthyroidism patients were also compared in the study. After blood sampling, hyperthyroidism patients were treated with methimazole at a starting dose of 30 mg daily, and ophthalmopathy patients were treated with high-dose intravenous methylprednisolone. The libraries were constructed in a second round of multiplex PCR and then size-selected and purified. Sequencing of the libraries was done on an Illumina HiSeq2000 using paired-end 100 bp reads. SOAPnuke was used to process the raw data, throwing out any read that contained adapters or uncalled bases, had a mean Phred below 15, or lacked an exact constant-primer or identifier match. COPE v1.2.5 was used to merge high-quality paired reads, and clonotypes were defined as unique nucleotide sequences. Clonotypes were aligned to IMGT TRBV, TRBD and TRBJ reference segments using MiTCR v1.1. The analysis was restricted to V-J combinations with a frequency above 0.0001, which together covered just over 98% of the repertoires. A TCS score was defined as the ratio of F50 (clonal expansion) to E x V (chaos), with BLOSUM62-based TCRdist applied between CDR3 peptides within each V-J. Welch's t-statistics and random forest reduced roughly 530 V-J features to 10 to 15, which were used in a naive Bayes classifier (R e1071). Sample size was not statistically predetermined, and blinding of investigators to group allocation was not performed. The paper describes TCR Vbeta CDR3 sequencing of 140 or so peripheral blood samples, made up of 43 ophthalmopathy patients, some 76 hyperthyroidism patients and roughly 17 progressor patients.

The source was peripheral blood mononuclear cells (PBMCs), collected at new diagnosis, from a patient treated with antithyroid drugs. This TCR was sampled from a man aged 30-40 years with Graves disease. Donor details come from another sample of the same person, matched by shared clones. The sequence links TRBV12-3 or TRBV12-4 to TRBJ2-3; 11 of the junction bases match TRBD2. For the CDR3, the sequence is CASSAGTSGINDTQYF. The DNA sequence is TGTGCCAGCAGTGCTGGGACTAGCGGAATTAACGATACGCAGTATTTT.